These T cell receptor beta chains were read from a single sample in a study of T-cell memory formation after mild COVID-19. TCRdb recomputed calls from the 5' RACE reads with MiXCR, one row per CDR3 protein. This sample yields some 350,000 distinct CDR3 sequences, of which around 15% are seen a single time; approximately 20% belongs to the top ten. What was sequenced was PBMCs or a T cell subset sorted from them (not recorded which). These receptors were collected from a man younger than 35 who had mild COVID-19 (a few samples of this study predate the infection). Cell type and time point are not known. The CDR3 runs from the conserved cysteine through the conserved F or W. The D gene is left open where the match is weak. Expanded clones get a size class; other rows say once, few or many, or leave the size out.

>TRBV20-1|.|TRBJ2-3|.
CSALGLGEDTDTQYF
TGCAGTGCTTTGGGGTTGGGGGAGGACACAGATACGCAGTATTTT
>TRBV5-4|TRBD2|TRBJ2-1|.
CASSSGLAGTYNEQFF
TGTGCCAGCAGCTCCGGACTAGCGGGTACTTACAATGAGCAGTTCTTC
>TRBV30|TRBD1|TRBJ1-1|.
CAWSAGQGGRSEAFF
TGTGCCTGGAGTGCCGGACAGGGGGGGAGATCTGAAGCTTTCTTT
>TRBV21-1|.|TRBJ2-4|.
CASSSRRGTGKNIQYF
TGTGCCAGCAGCTCAAGGAGGGGGACAGGGAAAAACATTCAGTACTTC
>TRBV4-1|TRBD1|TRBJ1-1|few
CASFQGQGGPGTEAFF
TGCGCCAGCTTCCAAGGACAGGGTGGTCCGGGCACTGAAGCTTTCTTT
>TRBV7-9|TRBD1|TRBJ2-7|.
CASSSLDRATYEQYF
TGTGCCAGCAGCTCCCTTGACAGGGCGACCTACGAGCAGTACTTC
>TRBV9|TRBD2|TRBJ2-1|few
CASSNSGGAGDEQFF
TGTGCCAGCAGCAATAGCGGGGGGGCCGGCGATGAGCAGTTCTTC
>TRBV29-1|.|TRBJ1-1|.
CSVEGGMNTEAFF
TGCAGCGTCGAGGGGGGCATGAACACTGAAGCTTTCTTT
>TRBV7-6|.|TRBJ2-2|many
CASSLATSRGDTGELFF
TGTGCCAGCAGCTTAGCTACTAGTAGAGGGGACACCGGGGAGCTGTTTTTT
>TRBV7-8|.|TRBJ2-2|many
CASSQASGPAGELFF
TGTGCCAGCAGCCAAGCATCGGGGCCGGCCGGGGAGCTGTTTTTT
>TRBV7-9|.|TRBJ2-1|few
CASSLWGQSYNEQFF
TGTGCCAGCAGCTTATGGGGGCAGAGCTACAATGAGCAGTTCTTC
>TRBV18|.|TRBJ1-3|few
CASSLGKGSGNTIYF
TGTGCCAGCTCACTGGGAAAGGGCTCTGGAAACACCATATATTTT
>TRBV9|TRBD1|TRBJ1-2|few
CASSVEQGSFGGYTF
TGTGCCAGCAGCGTAGAACAGGGGTCTTTCGGAGGCTACACCTTC
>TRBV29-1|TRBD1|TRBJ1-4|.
CSVVGRSGTGEGDEKLFF
TGCAGCGTGGTGGGCCGGTCCGGGACAGGGGAAGGAGATGAAAAACTGTTTTTT
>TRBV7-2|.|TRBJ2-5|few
CASSSTGAPGAQYF
TGTGCCAGCAGCTCGACGGGGGCCCCCGGGGCCCAGTACTTC
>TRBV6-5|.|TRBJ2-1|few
CASKRDISYNEQFF
TGTGCCAGCAAGAGGGACATCTCCTACAATGAGCAGTTCTTC
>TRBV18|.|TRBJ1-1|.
CASSPEAGNTEAFF
TGTGCCAGCTCACCAGAGGCAGGGAACACTGAAGCTTTCTTT
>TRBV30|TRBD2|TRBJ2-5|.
CAWSVRTSGPRDQYF
TGTGCCTGGAGTGTCAGGACTAGCGGGCCAAGAGACCAGTACTTC
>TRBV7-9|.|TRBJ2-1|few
CASSLALGSLGEQFF
TGTGCCAGCAGCTTAGCCCTCGGGTCCCTGGGTGAGCAGTTCTTC
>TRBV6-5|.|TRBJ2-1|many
CASSHPSEYGAEQFF
TGTGCCAGCAGTCACCCCTCTGAGTACGGGGCTGAGCAGTTCTTC
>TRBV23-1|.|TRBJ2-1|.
CASSRAQVLIYNEQFF
TGCGCCAGCAGTCGGGCGCAGGTCCTGATCTACAATGAGCAGTTCTTC
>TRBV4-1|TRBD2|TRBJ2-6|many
CASSPRGRSSGANVLTF
TGCGCCAGCAGCCCCCGCGGGAGGTCCTCTGGGGCCAACGTCCTGACTTTC
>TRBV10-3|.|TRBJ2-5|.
CAISEDGKRTKYF
TGTGCCATCAGTGAGGACGGGAAAAGGACCAAGTACTTC
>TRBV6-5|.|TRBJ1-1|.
CASRLQYRANTEAFF
TGTGCCAGCAGGCTGCAGTACAGGGCTAACACTGAAGCTTTCTTT
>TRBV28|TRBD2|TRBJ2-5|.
CATSGTKGETQYF
TGTGCCACTAGCGGGACAAAGGGGGAGACCCAGTACTTC
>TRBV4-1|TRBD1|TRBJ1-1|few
CASSQLGQGRRSEAFF
TGCGCCAGCAGCCAACTTGGACAGGGGCGAAGGTCTGAAGCTTTCTTT
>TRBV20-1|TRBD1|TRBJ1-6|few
CSARGQLSSYNSPLHF
TGCAGTGCTAGGGGACAGTTGAGCTCCTATAATTCACCCCTCCACTTT
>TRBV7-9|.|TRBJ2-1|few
CASSFFYDDEQFF
TGTGCCAGCAGTTTTTTCTACGACGATGAGCAGTTCTTC
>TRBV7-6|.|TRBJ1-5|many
CASSLTGGSNQPQHF
TGTGCCAGCAGCTTGACAGGAGGAAGCAATCAGCCCCAGCATTTT
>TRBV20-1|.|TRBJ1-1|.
CSAKREGSRTEAFF
TGCAGTGCTAAGAGGGAGGGCAGCCGCACTGAAGCTTTCTTT
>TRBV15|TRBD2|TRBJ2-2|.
CATSRPLPGLAYTGELFF
TGTGCCACCAGCAGACCATTGCCGGGACTAGCATACACCGGGGAGCTGTTTTTT
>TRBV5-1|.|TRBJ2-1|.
CASRRTDNEQFF
TGCGCCAGCAGGAGGACTGACAATGAGCAGTTCTTC
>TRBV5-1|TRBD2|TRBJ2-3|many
CASRSGTSLDTQYF
TGCGCCAGCAGATCGGGGACTAGTTTGGATACGCAGTATTTT
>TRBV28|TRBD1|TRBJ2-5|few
CASKDRGRETQYF
TGTGCCAGCAAGGACAGGGGGCGGGAGACCCAGTACTTC
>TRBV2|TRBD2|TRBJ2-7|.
CASSEGLAGYYEQYF
TGTGCCAGCAGTGAAGGGCTAGCGGGGTACTACGAGCAGTACTTC
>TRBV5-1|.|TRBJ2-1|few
CASSLEGLFYNEQFF
TGCGCCAGCAGCTTGGAGGGGCTCTTCTACAATGAGCAGTTCTTC
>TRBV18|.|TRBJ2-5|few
CASSPQWGPGVRETQYF
TGTGCCAGCTCACCACAGTGGGGCCCGGGGGTTCGAGAGACCCAGTACTTC
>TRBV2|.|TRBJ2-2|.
CASSEWGSSDTGELFF
TGTGCCAGTTCAGAGTGGGGTTCCAGCGACACCGGGGAGCTGTTTTTT
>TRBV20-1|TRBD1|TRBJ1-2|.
CSARDRTNYGYTF
TGCAGTGCCCGGGACAGGACTAACTATGGCTACACCTTC
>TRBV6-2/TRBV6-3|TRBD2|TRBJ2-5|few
CASSRLAGQETQYF
TGTGCCAGCAGCCGACTAGCGGGGCAAGAGACCCAGTACTTC
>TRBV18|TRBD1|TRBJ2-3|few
CASSSTGTGGPDTQYF
TGTGCCAGCTCATCGACCGGGACAGGGGGCCCAGATACGCAGTATTTT